The T cell receptor beta chain under discussion was sequenced for a study of blood T cells in healthy people across ages. For the second PCR, which ran for 7 to 11 cycles, a sample-barcoded 5' primer and a J-beta primer mix were used. From the 5' RACE reads, TCRdb called clonotypes with MiXCR, one entry per CDR3 protein. The table lists approximately 810,000 distinct CDR3 sequences, under 35% of them singletons, with around 16% in the top ten. This clonotype occurred a few times. With 4 bases removed from V and 0 bases from J, the gap between germline ends came to 12 bases. This CDR3 spans 15 amino acids. Germline CDR1 and CDR2: SQVTM and ANQGSEA.

The source material was blood. The clonotype originates from a woman aged 80 or older in good health. The genes are TRBV29-1 and TRBJ2-2, with unresolved D. As DNA, the CDR3 is TGCAGCGTTGTTTGGGGTACCGCGAACACCGGGGAGCTGTTTTTT. Amino acid sequence: CSVVWGTANTGELFF.